This entry is about one T cell receptor (beta chain). Antigen: not known. This entry is derived from a study of circulating and synovial CD4+ cells in juvenile arthritis. Regarding the study as a whole: Compared with bulk blood, circulating pathogenic-like lymphocytes shared substantially more CDR3 sequences with synovial T cells. CPL and bulk CD4 samples differed at least tenfold in T cell genomes. Bulk blood CD4 repertoires were more diverse than these.

There are 14 residues in the CDR3. The V gene lost 5 bases and the J gene lost 3 bases, with 13 bases spanning the gap. Germline-derived CDR1 and CDR2 are SGHRS and YFSETQ. Method: immunoSEQ multiplex PCR; TCRdb's copy keeps in-frame clones and lacks some. The table has about 33,000 clones, about 95% seen once. Samples derive from patients with active juvenile idiopathic arthritis. The chain employs TRBV5-1 and TRBJ2-3; D is unresolved. The TCR originated in a human donor with juvenile idiopathic arthritis. Sequenced: CD4+ T cells from blood. The CDR3 DNA is TGCGCCAGCAGACCCTTTTCCGGGACAGATACGCAGTATTTT. Translating it yields CASRPFSGTDTQYF.